This T cell receptor beta chain was sequenced for a study of blood T cell repertoires in COVID-19. Turning to the study itself: The United States, Italy and Spain provided the acute and convalescent COVID-19 samples. In each case, the material was cDNA or gDNA derived from T cells, B-cell-depleted T cells, or PBMCs.

As processed by the authors: Estimates of nucleated cell counts were drawn from the amplification of reference gene primers. The protocol was immunoSEQ multiplex PCR, while the TCRdb copy is restricted to in-frame clones and leaves out a portion. The V and J calls and clone size were taken over from that table, and D and trimming were inferred from the DNA. The sample yields about 160,000 clones, 65% to 85% seen once. The CDR3 runs 15 residues. V was clipped by 5 bases and J by 8 bases, with 18 bases between them. The germline gives CDR1 MNHEY, CDR2 SMNVEV (reference sequence). Sequencing was done on a sample of peripheral blood. The genes are TRBV27 and TRBJ1-4; no firm D call. The TCR sequence derives from a man between 60 and 75 years old with active or convalescent COVID-19. CDR3 coding DNA: TGTGCCAGCAGTATTGGACGAGGGTTTCGGGAAAAACTGTTTTTT. Its translation: CASSIGRGFREKLFF.